This is a list of T cell receptor beta chains from one sample in a study of blood T cell repertoires in COVID-19. Produced via immunoSEQ multiplex PCR; TCRdb's table is partial and in-frame only. The sample carries tens of thousands of clones, about 80% recorded once. Sequenced sample: peripheral blood. These receptors originate from a human donor in a cohort sampled during active COVID-19. CDR3s include the opening cysteine and the closing phenylalanine or tryptophan. Fields, in order: V gene, clone size, D gene, J gene, CDR3 protein, CDR3 DNA. The D gene is left open where the match is weak. Expanded clones get a size class; other rows say once, few or many, or leave the size out.

TRBV27	-	-	TRBJ1-2	CASRPYRTDYGYTF	TGTGCCAGCAGACCTTATCGTACGGACTATGGCTACACCTTC
TRBV5-1	-	TRBD2	TRBJ2-5	CASSTLTSGGQETQYF	TGCGCCAGCAGCACCTTGACTAGCGGGGGACAAGAGACCCAGTACTTC
TRBV5-1	-	-	TRBJ1-1	CASSLTARLNTEAFF	TGCGCCAGCAGCTTAACAGCCCGACTGAACACTGAAGCTTTCTTT
TRBV6-5	-	TRBD2	TRBJ2-7	CASSYREGNYEQYF	TGTGCCAGCAGTTACAGGGAGGGGAACTACGAGCAGTACTTC
TRBV27	-	-	TRBJ1-5	CACSQGYSNQPQHF	TGTGCCTGCAGTCAGGGTTATAGCAATCAGCCCCAGCATTTT
TRBV9	once	-	TRBJ2-3	CASSARSGLSTDTQYF	TGTGCCAGCAGCGCACGTTCCGGGTTAAGCACAGATACGCAGTATTTT
TRBV19	few	TRBD2	TRBJ2-7	CASSPPGLAGAIEQYF	TGTGCCAGTAGTCCACCCGGACTAGCGGGAGCCATCGAGCAGTACTTC
TRBV7-3	-	TRBD1	TRBJ2-5	CASSLGTGTKETQYF	TGTGCCAGCAGCTTAGGGACAGGGACTAAAGAGACCCAGTACTTC
TRBV7-6	-	-	TRBJ1-3	CASSLERRGLHSGNTIYF	TGTGCCAGCAGCCTTGAACGTAGGGGACTCCACTCTGGAAACACCATATATTTT
TRBV5-4	-	-	TRBJ1-5	CASSPGRGAGQPQHF	TGTGCCAGCAGCCCAGGGCGGGGGGCTGGACAGCCCCAGCATTTT
TRBV6-5	-	TRBD1	TRBJ1-2	CASGDRVIGYTF	TGTGCCAGCGGAGACAGGGTGATTGGCTACACCTTC
TRBV27	-	-	TRBJ1-6	CASSPPGASGSPLHF	TGTGCCAGCAGCCCACCGGGAGCCTCCGGGTCACCCCTCCACTTT
TRBV3-1/TRBV3-2	-	-	TRBJ2-7	CASSQTGTPPADEQYF	TGTGCCAGCAGCCAGACCGGGACTCCCCCCGCGGACGAGCAGTACTTC
TRBV25-1	-	-	TRBJ1-6	CASSKRENYNSPLHF	TGTGCCAGCAGTAAAAGGGAGAATTATAATTCACCCCTCCACTTT
TRBV7-8	-	TRBD2	TRBJ2-3	CASSLGSGGPPDTQYF	TGTGCCAGCAGCTTAGGTAGCGGGGGGCCCCCAGATACGCAGTATTTT
TRBV4-2	-	-	TRBJ2-7	CASSQRHGAYEQYF	TGTGCCAGCAGCCAAAGACACGGGGCCTACGAGCAGTACTTC
TRBV28	-	TRBD1	TRBJ2-7	CASSSYRGREQYF	TGTGCCAGCAGTTCCTACAGGGGGAGGGAGCAGTACTTC
TRBV7-2	-	TRBD1	TRBJ1-6	CASSLATGGNSPLHF	TGTGCCAGCAGCTTGGCGACAGGGGGGAATTCACCCCTCCACTTT
TRBV15	-	-	TRBJ1-2	CATSRVWGGAGSGGDYGYTF	TGTGCCACCAGCAGAGTGTGGGGGGGGGCAGGGAGTGGTGGCGACTATGGCTACACCTTC
TRBV5-1	-	TRBD1	TRBJ1-5	CASSLQGGDQPQHF	TGCGCCAGCAGCCTACAGGGGGGCGATCAGCCCCAGCATTTT
TRBV15	-	-	TRBJ1-6	CATASGSSYNSPLHF	TGTGCCACCGCTTCGGGGAGCTCCTATAATTCACCCCTCCACTTT
TRBV5-1	-	-	TRBJ2-5	CASSPNSGETQYF	TGCGCCAGCAGCCCCAACTCAGGAGAGACCCAGTACTTC
TRBV19	-	TRBD1	TRBJ2-5	CASSIDRQGQTQYF	TGTGCCAGTAGTATAGATCGACAGGGACAGACCCAGTACTTC
TRBV6-5	-	TRBD1	TRBJ1-2	CASSQTGTANYGYTF	TGTGCCAGCAGCCAGACTGGGACAGCCAACTATGGCTACACCTTC
TRBV9	-	TRBD2	TRBJ2-2	CASSVAGLAGGPVGELFF	TGTGCCAGCAGCGTAGCCGGCCTAGCGGGAGGGCCTGTCGGGGAGCTGTTTTTT
TRBV25-1	-	TRBD1	TRBJ1-5	CASSGYGTGAGSNQPQHF	TGTGCCAGCAGTGGATATGGTACAGGGGCCGGTAGCAATCAGCCCCAGCATTTT
TRBV11-2	-	TRBD2	TRBJ2-2	CASSLEGSGGDNTGELFF	TGTGCCAGCAGCTTAGAGGGTAGCGGGGGGGATAACACCGGGGAGCTGTTTTTT
TRBV12-3/TRBV12-4	-	-	TRBJ2-3	CASSLGANRAQYF	TGTGCCAGCAGTTTAGGGGCCAACCGAGCGCAGTATTTT
TRBV5-1	-	TRBD1	TRBJ1-5	CASSPGTGGPQPQHF	TGCGCCAGCAGCCCAGGGACAGGGGGACCTCAGCCCCAGCATTTT
TRBV24-1	few	TRBD1	TRBJ2-1	CATSETSGTGAYNEQFF	TGTGCCACCAGTGAGACCTCCGGGACAGGGGCCTACAATGAGCAGTTCTTC
TRBV5-4	-	TRBD1	TRBJ2-2	CASSPPGQGRTGELFF	TGTGCCAGCAGCCCACCGGGACAGGGAAGAACCGGGGAGCTGTTTTTT
TRBV7-9	once	TRBD1	TRBJ1-6	CASSSGTGPNSPLHF	TGTGCCAGCAGCTCCGGGACAGGGCCTAATTCACCCCTCCACTTT
TRBV11-2	few	TRBD1	TRBJ1-6	CASSLSGQGNSPLHF	TGTGCCAGCAGCTTGTCGGGACAGGGGAATTCACCCCTCCACTTT
TRBV18	-	TRBD1	TRBJ2-7	CASSPPGTGGEQYF	TGTGCCAGCTCACCACCCGGGACAGGCGGCGAGCAGTACTTC
TRBV9	-	TRBD1	TRBJ1-2	CASSQGGSYGYTF	TGTGCCAGCTCCCAGGGGGGATCCTATGGCTACACCTTC
TRBV6-5	-	-	TRBJ2-3	CASTNSVGTDTQYF	TGTGCCAGCACCAATTCGGTAGGCACAGATACGCAGTATTTT
TRBV29-1	-	TRBD2	TRBJ2-3	CSAPAGGGADTQYF	TGCAGCGCCCCAGCGGGAGGGGGAGCAGATACGCAGTATTTT
TRBV24-1	-	-	TRBJ2-3	CATSDRRATDTQYF	TGTGCCACCAGTGATAGAAGAGCCACAGATACGCAGTATTTT
TRBV24-1	-	TRBD2	TRBJ2-1	CATSYSGRGGLYNEQFF	TGTGCCACCAGTTATAGCGGGAGGGGGGGGCTATACAATGAGCAGTTCTTC
TRBV6-5	-	TRBD1	TRBJ1-6	CASRPRGQALHF	TGTGCCAGCAGGCCCAGGGGGCAAGCCCTCCACTTT
TRBV7-8	-	-	TRBJ1-6	CASTPRVASSYNSPLHF	TGTGCCAGCACCCCGAGGGTCGCCAGCTCCTATAATTCACCCCTCCACTTT
TRBV29-1	-	TRBD1	TRBJ1-1	CSAGTGEAFF	TGCAGCGCCGGGACAGGCGAAGCTTTCTTT
TRBV6-5	-	-	TRBJ1-4	CASSSPGLGEKLFF	TGTGCCAGCAGTTCACCAGGTTTGGGTGAAAAACTGTTTTTT